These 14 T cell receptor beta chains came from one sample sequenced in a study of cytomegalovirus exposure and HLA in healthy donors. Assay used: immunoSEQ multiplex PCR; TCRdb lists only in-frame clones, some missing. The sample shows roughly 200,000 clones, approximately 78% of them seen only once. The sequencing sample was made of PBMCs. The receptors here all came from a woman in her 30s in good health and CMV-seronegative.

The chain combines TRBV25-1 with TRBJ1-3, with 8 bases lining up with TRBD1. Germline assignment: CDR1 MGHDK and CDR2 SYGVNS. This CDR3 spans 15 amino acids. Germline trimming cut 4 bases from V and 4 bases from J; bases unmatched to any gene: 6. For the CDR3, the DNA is TGTGCCAGCAGTGTCAACCGGGACAGGGGAAACACCATATATTTT. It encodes CASSVNRDRGNTIYF.

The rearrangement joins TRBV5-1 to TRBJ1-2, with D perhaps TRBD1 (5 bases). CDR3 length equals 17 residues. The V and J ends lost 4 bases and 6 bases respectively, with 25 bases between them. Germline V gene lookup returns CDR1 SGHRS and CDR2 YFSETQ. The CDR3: CASSDNLPGSNTHGYTF. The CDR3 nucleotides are TGCGCCAGCAGCGATAACCTTCCAGGGTCAAACACACATGGCTACACCTTC. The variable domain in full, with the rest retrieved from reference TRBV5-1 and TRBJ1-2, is KAGVTQTPRYLIKTRGQQVTLSCSPISGHRSVSWYQQTPGQGLQFLFEYFSETQRNKGNFPGRFSGRQFSNSRSEMNVSTLELGDSALYLCASSDNLPGSNTHGYTFGSGTRLTVV.

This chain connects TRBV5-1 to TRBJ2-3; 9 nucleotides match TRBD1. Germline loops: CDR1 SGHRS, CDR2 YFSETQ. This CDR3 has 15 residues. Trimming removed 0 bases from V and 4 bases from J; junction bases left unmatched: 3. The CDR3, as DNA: TGCGCCAGCAGCTTGGGGGACAGGGAACCAGATACGCAGTATTTT. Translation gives CASSLGDREPDTQYF.

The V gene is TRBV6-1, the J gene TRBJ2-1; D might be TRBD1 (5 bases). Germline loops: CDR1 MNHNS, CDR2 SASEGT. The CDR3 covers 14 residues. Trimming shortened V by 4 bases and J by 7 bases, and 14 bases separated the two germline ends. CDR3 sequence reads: CASSGQGRWNEQFF. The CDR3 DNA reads TGTGCCAGCAGTGGGCAGGGCCGGTGGAATGAGCAGTTCTTC.

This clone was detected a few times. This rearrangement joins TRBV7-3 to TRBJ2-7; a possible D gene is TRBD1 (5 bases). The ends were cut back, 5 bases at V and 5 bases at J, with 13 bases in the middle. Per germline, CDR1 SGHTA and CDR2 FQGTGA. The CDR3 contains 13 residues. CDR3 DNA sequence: TGTGCCAGCAGCCAAGGGGTTTCCCACGAGCAGTACTTC. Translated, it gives CASSQGVSHEQYF.

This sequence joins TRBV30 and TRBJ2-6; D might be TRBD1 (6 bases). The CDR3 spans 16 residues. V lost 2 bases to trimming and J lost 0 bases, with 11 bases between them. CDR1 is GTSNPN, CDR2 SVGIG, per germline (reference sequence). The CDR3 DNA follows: TGTGCCTGGAGTCCGGGACAAATCTCTGGGGCCAACGTCCTGACTTTC. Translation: CAWSPGQISGANVLTF.

The DNA of the CDR3 is TGCGCCAGCAGTCGACAGGGCCAGAGAGGGAATGAAAAACTGTTTTTT. Translated, it gives CASSRQGQRGNEKLFF. This chain connects TRBV5-1 to TRBJ1-4; 7 nucleotides match TRBD1. The CDR3 is 16 amino acids. Germline lookup yields CDR1 SGHRS and CDR2 YFSETQ. The J segment lost 5 bases and the V segment lost 5 bases, leaving 12 bases of the junction unmatched.

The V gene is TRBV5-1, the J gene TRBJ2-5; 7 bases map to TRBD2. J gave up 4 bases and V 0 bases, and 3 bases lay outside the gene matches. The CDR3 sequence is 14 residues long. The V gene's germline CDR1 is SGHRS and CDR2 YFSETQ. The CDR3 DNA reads TGCGCCAGCAGCTTGGACGGGGGGAGAGAGACCCAGTACTTC. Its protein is CASSLDGGRETQYF.

CDR3 sequence: CASSPPGTRVYEQYF. CDR3 sequence (DNA): TGTGCCAGCAGCCCCCCCGGGACTAGAGTCTACGAGCAGTACTTC. The gene calls are TRBV5-4 and TRBJ2-7, with 8 bases that match TRBD2. The CDR3 has 15 amino acids. The V and J ends lost 4 bases and 3 bases, in that order; junction bases with no gene match: 9. Per the germline V gene, CDR1 is SGHNT and CDR2 is YYREEE (reference sequence).

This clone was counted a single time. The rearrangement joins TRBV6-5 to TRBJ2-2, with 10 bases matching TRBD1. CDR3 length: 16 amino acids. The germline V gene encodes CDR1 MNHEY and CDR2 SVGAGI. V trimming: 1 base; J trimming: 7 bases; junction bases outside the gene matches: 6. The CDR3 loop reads CASSYLTGGGDGELFF. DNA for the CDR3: TGTGCCAGCAGTTACTTGACAGGGGGCGGTGACGGGGAGCTGTTTTTT.

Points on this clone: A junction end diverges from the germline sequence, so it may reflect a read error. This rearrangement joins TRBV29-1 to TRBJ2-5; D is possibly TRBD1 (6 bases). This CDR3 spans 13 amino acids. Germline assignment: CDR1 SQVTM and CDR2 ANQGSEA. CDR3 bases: TGCAGCGTTCAGCCTCAGGGGCAAGGGACCCAGTACTTC. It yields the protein CSVQPQGQGTQYF.

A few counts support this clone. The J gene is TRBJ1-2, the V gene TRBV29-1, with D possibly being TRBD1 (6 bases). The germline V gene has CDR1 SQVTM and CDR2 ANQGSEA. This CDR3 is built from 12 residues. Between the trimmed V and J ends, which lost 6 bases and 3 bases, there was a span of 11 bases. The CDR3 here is CSVKQGDYGYTF. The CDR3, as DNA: TGCAGCGTCAAACAGGGAGACTATGGCTACACCTTC.

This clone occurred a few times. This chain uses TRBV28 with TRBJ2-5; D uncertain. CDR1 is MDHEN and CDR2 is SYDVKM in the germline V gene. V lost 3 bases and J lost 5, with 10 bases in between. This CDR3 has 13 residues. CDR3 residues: CASSFVARETQYF. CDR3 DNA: TGTGCCAGCAGTTTCGTGGCGAGGGAGACCCAGTACTTC.

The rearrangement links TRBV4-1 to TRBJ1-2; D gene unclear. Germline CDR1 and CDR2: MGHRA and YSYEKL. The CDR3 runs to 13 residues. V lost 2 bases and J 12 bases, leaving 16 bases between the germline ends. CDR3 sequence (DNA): TGCGCCAGCAGCCAACAAGGAGGGTTTGCAGACACCTTC. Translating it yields CASSQQGGFADTF.